This T cell receptor (beta chain) is from a study of T cell responses to AZD1222 COVID-19 vaccine. General observations from the study: Of the AZD1222 recipients, only six were seropositive at baseline.

Sequencing used immunoSEQ multiplex PCR; TCRdb keeps in-frame clones, though not all of them. The sample has about 120,000 clones, roughly 90% seen once. The ends were cut back, 3 bases at V and 2 bases at J, with 8 bases in the middle. Per the germline V gene, CDR1 is LNHDA and CDR2 is SQIVND (reference sequence). This CDR3 spans 14 amino acids. Turning to this clone: Its target is unknown.

The chain combines TRBV19 with TRBJ1-5; D perhaps matches TRBD1 (5 bases). This clonotype was sampled from an adult in good health. The sample consisted of peripheral blood, taken on day 0 of AZD1222 vaccination. The CDR3 DNA sequence: TGTGCCAGTAGTATTTGGGACGGCAATCAGCCCCAGCATTTT. Translation: CASSIWDGNQPQHF.